The present T cell receptor (beta chain) was sequenced within a study of cytomegalovirus exposure and HLA in healthy donors. Study-level background: The Caucasian-associated ancestry cluster contained roughly four fifths of the approximately 390 genotyped donors. The study's findings and limits: A few CMV-associated chains were confirmed in vitro to be specific for CMV antigens. Some TCR beta chains (roughly 160 of them) were listed as cytomegalovirus-associated.

About this clone: Its target is unknown.

CDR3 size: 16 residues. Germline loops: CDR1 LGHNA, CDR2 YSLEER. Trimming took off 1 base at V and 4 bases at J, with 13 bases between the two ends. This PCR relied on a set of 60 Vbeta primers and 13 Jbeta primers. Method: immunoSEQ multiplex PCR; TCRdb's copy keeps in-frame clones and lacks some. Among under 200,000 clones listed, roughly 80% were seen once. Sequenced material: PBMCs. V and J are TRBV4-3 and TRBJ2-2; D call uncertain. This TCR came from a man aged 50 to 60 in good health and CMV-seropositive. CDR3 region: CASSQVALPPTGELFF. The CDR3 DNA reads TGCGCCAGCAGCCAAGTTGCACTACCCCCCACCGGGGAGCTGTTTTTT.